Following are 13 T cell receptor beta chains from one sample sequenced in a study of graft-versus-host responses after intestinal transplantation. Generated by immunoSEQ multiplex PCR, the TCRdb table keeps only in-frame clones and is missing some. The sample contains over 75,000 clones, roughly 86% of which appear only once. Sequenced here: PBMCs, sampled 255 days after intestinal transplant. The source is a human patient who received an intestinal transplant, so some T cells may come from the graft donor.

The chain links TRBV6-1 to TRBJ2-7; D unclear. V lost 0 bases and J lost 5, with 5 bases in between. This CDR3 comprises 12 residues. CDR1 is MNHNS and CDR2 is SASEGT in the germline V gene. The CDR3 nucleotides are TGTGCCAGCAGTGAAGCGTTGGACGAGCAGTACGTC. Amino acid sequence: CASSEALDEQYV.

This clone was detected a few times. The chain links TRBV28 to TRBJ2-7; D might be TRBD1 (6 bases). V lost 3 bases and J lost 0, with 15 bases in between. From germline, CDR1 is MDHEN and CDR2 SYDVKM. CDR3 length: 16 amino acids. The CDR3 loop reads CASSFRASDSSYEQYF. Written as DNA, the CDR3 is TGTGCCAGCAGTTTTCGAGCTTCGGACAGCTCCTACGAGCAGTACTTC.

In this sample, this clone turned up once. The rearrangement joins TRBV11-2 to TRBJ2-2, with 7 nucleotides matching TRBD2. The J segment lost 7 bases and the V segment lost 7 bases, leaving 6 bases of the junction unmatched. The germline gives CDR1 SGHAT, CDR2 FQNNGV. The CDR3 has 13 residues. The CDR3 DNA reads as TGTGCCAGCACCTTTCAGCGGGGCGGGGAGCTGTTTTTT. Encoded protein: CASTFQRGGELFF.

The chain couples TRBV6-5 to TRBJ1-2; a weak D match, TRBD1 (5 bases). Germline CDR1 reads MNHEY; CDR2 reads SVGAGI. Trimming left V 3 bases short and J 0 bases short, with 8 bases between. This CDR3 is built from 14 residues. CDR3 protein: CASSYTGTNYGYTF. The CDR3 region has the DNA TGTGCCAGCAGTTATACAGGAACTAACTATGGCTACACCTTC.

The CDR3 here is CASSGPGGNTYEQYF. In DNA, the CDR3 is TGTGCCAGCAGCGGGCCAGGGGGGAATACCTACGAGCAGTACTTC. This chain links TRBV9 with TRBJ2-7, with D perhaps TRBD1 (7 bases). The CDR3 runs 15 residues. V lost 3 bases and J 2 bases, leaving 15 bases between the germline ends. Germline CDR1 is SGDLS and CDR2 is YYNGEE.

The V gene is TRBV10-3, the J gene TRBJ1-2, with 7 bases identical to TRBD1. CDR3 length: 13 residues. Germline V gene lookup returns CDR1 ENHRY and CDR2 SYGVKD. Trimming at V came to 3 bases and at J to 7 bases, leaving 5 bases not matched to a gene. CDR3 in DNA: TGTGCCATCAGTGAAAGGGGGGACAGTGGCTACACCTTC. Translation gives CAISERGDSGYTF.

The CDR3 nucleotides are TGTGCCAGCAGCAATCTTCTCGTGGGGGCGCGGGTTACCGGGGAGCTGTTTTTT. Protein sequence: CASSNLLVGARVTGELFF. This chain uses TRBV21-1 with TRBJ2-2; whether TRBD1, the table's D call, matches the DNA was not checked. TRBV21-1 is listed as a pseudogene. This CDR3 is built from 18 residues.

The genes are TRBV27 and TRBJ2-7; D is unclear. Trimming removed 5 bases at V and 0 bases at J, with 14 bases between. The CDR3 loop spans 15 amino acids. Germline lookup yields CDR1 MNHEY and CDR2 SMNVEV (reference sequence). The CDR3 coding sequence is TGTGCCAGCAGTCTCACTTGGGGAAGCTCCTACGAGCAGTACTTC. It is translated as CASSLTWGSSYEQYF.

V is TRBV2 and J is TRBJ1-1; the D gene is possibly TRBD1 (6 bases). Germline CDR1 reads SNHLY; CDR2 reads FYNNEI. The CDR3 runs 17 residues. The V gene lost 0 bases and the J gene lost 9 bases, with 23 bases spanning the gap. The CDR3 spells CASSEALHTGYMIKAFF. In DNA form, the CDR3 reads TGTGCCAGCAGTGAAGCGCTTCATACAGGGTACATGATAAAAGCTTTCTTT.

As for this clone: The sample holds other DNA sequences that translate to the same CDR3. The chain carries TRBV7-9 and TRBJ1-1, with D possibly TRBD1 on 5 matching bases. V lost 4 bases and J 4 bases, leaving 10 bases between the germline ends. CDR1 is SEHNR, CDR2 FQNEAQ, per germline (reference sequence). The CDR3 length is 13 residues. This CDR3 reads CASSSSGGTEAFF. CDR3 DNA sequence: TGTGCCAGCAGCTCCTCGGGGGGCACTGAAGCTTTCTTT.

The gene calls are TRBV7-9 and TRBJ1-1; TRBD1 matches 12 bases. The CDR3 has 16 residues. J was trimmed by 1 base and V by 5 bases; bases with no gene match: 5. Germline CDR1 SEHNR, CDR2 FQNEAQ (reference sequence). The CDR3, as DNA: TGTGCCAGCAGCCCGGGACAGGGGGCGCCGAACACTGAAGCTTTCTTT. This codes for CASSPGQGAPNTEAFF.

The chain links TRBV11-2 to TRBJ1-2, with D perhaps TRBD1 (5 bases). V lost 4 bases and J lost 11, with 23 bases in between. The CDR3 spans 15 residues. Germline CDR1 reads SGHAT; CDR2 reads FQNNGV. CDR3 bases: TGTGCCAGCAGCTCCCCGGCAGGGAAAGAAGTTCCTTACACCTTC. It specifies CASSSPAGKEVPYTF.

V and J are TRBV6-1 and TRBJ1-5, with 9 bases identical to TRBD1. Germline trimming cut 6 bases from V and 0 bases from J; bases unmatched to any gene: 3. This CDR3 is 15 amino acids long. Germline lookup yields CDR1 MNHNS and CDR2 SASEGT. CDR3 region: CASRYRGLSNQPQHF. The CDR3 DNA sequence: TGTGCCAGCAGATACAGGGGGCTTAGCAATCAGCCCCAGCATTTT.